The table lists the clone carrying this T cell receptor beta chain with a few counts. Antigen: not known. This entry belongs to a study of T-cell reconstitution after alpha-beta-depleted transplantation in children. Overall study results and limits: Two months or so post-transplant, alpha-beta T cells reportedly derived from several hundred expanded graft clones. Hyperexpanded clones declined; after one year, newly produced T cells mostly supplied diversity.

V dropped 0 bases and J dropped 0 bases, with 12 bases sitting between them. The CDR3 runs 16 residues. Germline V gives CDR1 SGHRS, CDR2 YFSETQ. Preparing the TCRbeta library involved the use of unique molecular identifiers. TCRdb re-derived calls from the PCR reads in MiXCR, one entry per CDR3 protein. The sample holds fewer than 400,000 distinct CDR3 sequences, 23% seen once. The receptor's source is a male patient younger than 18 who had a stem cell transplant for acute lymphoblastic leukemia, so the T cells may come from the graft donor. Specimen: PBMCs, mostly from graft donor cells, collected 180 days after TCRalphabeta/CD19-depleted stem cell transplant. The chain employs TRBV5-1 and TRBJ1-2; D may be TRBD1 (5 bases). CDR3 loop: CASSLAHGAANYGYTF. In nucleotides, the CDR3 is TGCGCCAGCAGCTTGGCCCACGGGGCGGCTAACTATGGCTACACCTTC.